This TCR beta chain appears in the sequencing data of a study of blood T cells in healthy people across ages. General study results and limits: A strong correlation was seen between TCR beta diversity and naive T cell percentage. Aged donors had fewer naive CD4+ cells and lower diversity than long-lived donors. Donor CMV status was unknown, possibly confounding expanded clonotype changes.

The total RNA that was extracted per sample amounted to at least 5 micrograms. CDR1 is MNHEY and CDR2 is SVGEGT in the germline V gene. The CDR3 covers 18 residues. V dropped 5 bases and J dropped 3 bases, with 25 bases sitting between them. This clonotype was observed a few times. Its specificity is unknown. A second PCR, run for about 7 to 11 cycles, used a sample-barcoded 5' primer plus a J-beta primer mix. TCRdb recomputed calls from the 5' RACE reads with MiXCR, one row per CDR3 protein. The data hold about 720,000 distinct CDR3 sequences, with 22% observed a single time. Material for sequencing was blood. J is TRBJ1-1 and V is TRBV6-2 or TRBV6-3; maybe TRBD1 (5 bases). This receptor was taken from an older man in good health. This CDR3 is CASSQSLVGPGGDTEAFF. The CDR3 DNA reads TGTGCCAGCAGTCAGTCCCTTGTGGGTCCCGGAGGGGACACTGAAGCTTTCTTT.